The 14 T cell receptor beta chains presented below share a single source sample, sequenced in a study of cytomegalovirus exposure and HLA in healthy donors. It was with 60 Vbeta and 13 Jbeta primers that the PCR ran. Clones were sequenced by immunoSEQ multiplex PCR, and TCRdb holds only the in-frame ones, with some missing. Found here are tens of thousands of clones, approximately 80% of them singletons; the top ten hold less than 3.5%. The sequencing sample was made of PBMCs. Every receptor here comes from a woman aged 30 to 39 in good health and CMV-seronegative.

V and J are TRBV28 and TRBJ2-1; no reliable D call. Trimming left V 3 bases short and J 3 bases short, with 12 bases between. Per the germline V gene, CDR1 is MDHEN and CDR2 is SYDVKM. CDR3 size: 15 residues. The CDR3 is CASSFPQNHYNEQFF. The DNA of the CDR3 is TGTGCCAGCAGTTTTCCCCAGAACCACTACAATGAGCAGTTCTTC.

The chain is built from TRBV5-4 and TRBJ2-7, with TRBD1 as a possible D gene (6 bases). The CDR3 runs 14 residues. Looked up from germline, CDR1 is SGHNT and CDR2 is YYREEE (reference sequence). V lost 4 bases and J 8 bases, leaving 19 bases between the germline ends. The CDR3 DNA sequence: TGTGCCAGCAGCCTACAGGGTTTGGGCGATCAGCAGTACTTC. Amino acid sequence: CASSLQGLGDQQYF.

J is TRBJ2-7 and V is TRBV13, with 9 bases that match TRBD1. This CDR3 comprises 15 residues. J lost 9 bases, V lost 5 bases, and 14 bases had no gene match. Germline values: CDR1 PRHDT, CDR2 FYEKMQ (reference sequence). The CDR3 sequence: CASSPSPGQGLRQYV. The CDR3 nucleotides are TGTGCCAGCAGCCCAAGCCCGGGACAGGGCCTTAGGCAGTACGTC.

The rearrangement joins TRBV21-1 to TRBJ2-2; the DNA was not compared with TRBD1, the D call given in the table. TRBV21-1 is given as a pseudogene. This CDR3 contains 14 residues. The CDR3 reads CASSVTGNTGELFF. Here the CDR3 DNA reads TGTGCCAGCAGCGTGACAGGGAACACCGGGGAGCTGTTTTTT.

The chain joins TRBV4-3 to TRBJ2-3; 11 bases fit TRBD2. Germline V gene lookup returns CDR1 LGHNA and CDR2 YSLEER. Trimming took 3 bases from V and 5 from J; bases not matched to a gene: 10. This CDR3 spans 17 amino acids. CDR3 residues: CASSQFIAGGPGDTQYF. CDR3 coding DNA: TGCGCCAGCAGCCAGTTTATAGCGGGAGGGCCAGGAGATACGCAGTATTTT.

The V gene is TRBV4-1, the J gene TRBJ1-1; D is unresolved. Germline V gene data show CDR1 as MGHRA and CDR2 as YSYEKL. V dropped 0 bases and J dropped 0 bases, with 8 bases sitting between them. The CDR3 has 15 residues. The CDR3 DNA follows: TGCGCCAGCAGCCAAGACCCGGTACTGAACACTGAAGCTTTCTTT. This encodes CASSQDPVLNTEAFF.

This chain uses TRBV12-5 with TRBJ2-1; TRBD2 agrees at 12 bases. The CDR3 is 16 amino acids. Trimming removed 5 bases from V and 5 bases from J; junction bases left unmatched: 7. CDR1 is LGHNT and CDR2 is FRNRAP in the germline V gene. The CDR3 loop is CASGSQPSGGDNEQFF. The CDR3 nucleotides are TGTGCTAGTGGTAGCCAACCTAGCGGGGGGGACAATGAGCAGTTCTTC.

CDR3 DNA sequence: TGTGCCAGCAGCGAACAGGGCCTGAGCACAGATACGCAGTATTTT. It codes for CASSEQGLSTDTQYF. V is TRBV9 and J is TRBJ2-3, with TRBD1 as a possible D gene (6 bases). Trimming cost V 3 bases and J 0 bases, with 11 bases left between them. The CDR3 spans 15 residues. Per germline, CDR1 SGDLS and CDR2 YYNGEE. Full variable domain (missing parts from reference TRBV9 and TRBJ2-3): DSGVTQTPKHLITATGQRVTLRCSPRSGDLSVYWYQQSLDQGLQFLIQYYNGEERAKGNILERFSAQQFPDLHSELNLSSLELGDSALYFCASSEQGLSTDTQYFGPGTRLTVL.

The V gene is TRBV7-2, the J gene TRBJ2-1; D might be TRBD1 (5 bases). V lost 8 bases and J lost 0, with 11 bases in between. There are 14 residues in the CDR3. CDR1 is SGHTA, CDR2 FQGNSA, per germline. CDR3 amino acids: CASQGISSYNEQFF. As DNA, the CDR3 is TGTGCCAGCCAGGGAATAAGCTCCTACAATGAGCAGTTCTTC.

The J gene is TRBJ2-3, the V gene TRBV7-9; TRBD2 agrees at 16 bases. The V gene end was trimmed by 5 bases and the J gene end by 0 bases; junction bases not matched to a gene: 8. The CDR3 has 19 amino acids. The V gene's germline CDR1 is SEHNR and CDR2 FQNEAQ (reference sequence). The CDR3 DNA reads TGTGCCAGCAGCCCGGGACTAGCGGGGGGGATCCTTAGCACAGATACGCAGTATTTT. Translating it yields CASSPGLAGGILSTDTQYF.

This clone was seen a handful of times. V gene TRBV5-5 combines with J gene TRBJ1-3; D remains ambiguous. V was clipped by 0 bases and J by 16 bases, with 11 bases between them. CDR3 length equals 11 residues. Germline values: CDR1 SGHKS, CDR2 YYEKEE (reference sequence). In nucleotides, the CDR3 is TGTGCCAGCAGCTTGGACGGTCCGGGGTATTTT. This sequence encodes CASSLDGPGYF.

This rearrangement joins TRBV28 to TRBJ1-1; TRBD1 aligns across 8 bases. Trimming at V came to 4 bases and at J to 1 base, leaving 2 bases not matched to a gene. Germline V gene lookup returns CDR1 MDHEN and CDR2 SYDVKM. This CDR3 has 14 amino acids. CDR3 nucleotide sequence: TGTGCCAGCAGTTGGACAGGGAGGAACACTGAAGCTTTCTTT. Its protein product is CASSWTGRNTEAFF.

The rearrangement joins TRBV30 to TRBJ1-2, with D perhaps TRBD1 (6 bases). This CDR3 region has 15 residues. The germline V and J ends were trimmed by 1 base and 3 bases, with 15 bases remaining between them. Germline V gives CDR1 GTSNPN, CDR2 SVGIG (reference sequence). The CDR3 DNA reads TGTGCCTGGAGTGGGGAACAGGGTAGTCACTATGGCTACACCTTC. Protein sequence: CAWSGEQGSHYGYTF. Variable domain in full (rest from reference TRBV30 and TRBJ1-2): SQTIHQWPATLVQPVGSPLSLECTVEGTSNPNLYWYRQAAGRGLQLLFYSVGIGQISSEVPQNLSASRPQDRQFILSSKKLLLSDSGFYLCAWSGEQGSHYGYTFGSGTRLTVV.

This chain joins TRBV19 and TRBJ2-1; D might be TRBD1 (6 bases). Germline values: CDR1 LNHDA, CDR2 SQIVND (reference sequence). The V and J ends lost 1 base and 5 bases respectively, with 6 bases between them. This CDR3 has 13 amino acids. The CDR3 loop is CASSIGGHNEQFF. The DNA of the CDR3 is TGTGCCAGTAGTATAGGGGGGCACAATGAGCAGTTCTTC.